Shown below are 19 T cell receptor beta chains from a single sample sequenced in a study of regulatory T cells in long-lasting Graves disease. Time point: persistent/refractory GD, antithyroid drugs over 5 years with positive TRAb. The TCR library used RNA extracted from PBMCs. Through Arm-PCR of CDR3 regions and iRepertoire HTBI primers, TCR beta libraries were built. One entry per CDR3 protein results from TCRdb running MiXCR on the multiplex PCR reads. Of about 340,000 distinct CDR3 sequences listed, around a fifth were seen once; the top ten hold 29%. The specimen was peripheral blood mononuclear cells (PBMCs), collected when the disease was refractory, from a patient treated with antithyroid drugs. The receptors stem from a female donor with Graves disease.

Ten or more counts support this clonotype. The rearrangement uses TRBV24-1 and TRBJ2-5; TRBD2 matches 14 bases. This CDR3 comprises 17 residues. The V gene end was trimmed by 4 bases and the J gene end by 5 bases; junction bases not matched to a gene: 8. Germline V gene lookup returns CDR1 KGHDR and CDR2 SFDVKD. Written as DNA, the CDR3 is TGTGCCACCAGTGACCGCGGACTAGCGGGAGGTGTGGAGACCCAGTACTTC. Amino acids: CATSDRGLAGGVETQYF.

This clonotype was observed at least ten times. V usage is TRBV12-3 or TRBV12-4 and J usage is TRBJ1-6; the match to TRBD1 covers 8 bases. The CDR3 has 16 residues. V dropped 5 bases and J dropped 6; count of bases not matched to a gene: 9. The CDR3 here is CASSPQGAVGNSPLHF. DNA for the CDR3: TGTGCCAGCAGTCCGCAGGGGGCAGTTGGTAATTCACCCCTCCACTTT.

This clonotype appeared many times. The chain joins TRBV13 to TRBJ1-2, with unresolved D. The CDR3 runs 13 residues. Germline V gene sequence: CDR1 PRHDT, CDR2 FYEKMQ (reference sequence). V was trimmed by 2 bases and J by 10 bases, leaving 14 bases between them. Here the CDR3 reads CASSLSPRPVYTF. CDR3 DNA: TGTGCCAGCAGCTTATCCCCCCGGCCGGTCTACACCTTC.

The chain is built from TRBV7-2 and TRBJ2-1, with 12 bases lining up with TRBD2. With V trimmed by 6 bases and J by 5 bases, 8 bases remained unmatched. The length of the CDR3 is 16 residues. The V gene's germline CDR1 is SGHTA and CDR2 FQGNSA. The CDR3 nucleotides are TGTGCCAGCAGATCTCGAAGGACTAGCGGGAACAATGAGCAGTTCTTC. Its translation is CASRSRRTSGNNEQFF.

Many counts were recorded for this clonotype. The CDR3 spells CASSLDPYGDGYTF. The CDR3 region has the DNA TGTGCCAGCAGCTTAGATCCATACGGGGATGGCTACACCTTC. The chain is built from TRBV7-2 and TRBJ1-2; D remains ambiguous. The CDR3 consists of 14 residues. Germline assignment: CDR1 SGHTA and CDR2 FQGNSA. V shed 1 base and J shed 6 bases, with 12 bases lying between them.

This clonotype was recorded a few times. CDR3 sequence reads: CSARDLSGSNTGELFF. CDR3 DNA: TGCAGTGCTAGAGATCTGAGCGGTTCGAACACCGGGGAGCTGTTTTTT. V usage is TRBV20-1 and J usage is TRBJ2-2; D perhaps matches TRBD2 (5 bases). V lost 0 bases, J lost 0 bases, and 11 bases lay in between. This CDR3 comprises 16 residues. The germline CDR1 and CDR2 sequences are DFQATT and SNEGSKA (reference sequence).

The chain recombines TRBV7-2 with TRBJ1-3; TRBD1 agrees at 9 bases. Germline V CDR1 and CDR2: SGHTA, FQGNSA. This CDR3 is built from 14 residues. Trimming cost V 6 bases and J 3 bases; bases outside gene matches: 3. The CDR3 sequence: CASSVTGGGNTIYF. CDR3 DNA: TGTGCCAGCAGTGTGACAGGGGGTGGAAACACCATATATTTT.

This clonotype appeared many times. The chain links TRBV6-1 to TRBJ1-2, with TRBD1 matching 7 bases. This CDR3 comprises 16 residues. J was trimmed by 2 bases and V by 7 bases; bases with no gene match: 13. CDR1 and CDR2 from the germline V gene are MNHNS and SASEGT. The CDR3 is CASTRRTGGSNYGYTF. As DNA, the CDR3 is TGTGCCAGCACTAGAAGGACAGGAGGCTCAAACTATGGCTACACCTTC.

The V and J genes are TRBV25-1 and TRBJ1-3; D call uncertain. V was cut by 6 bases and J by 4 bases, with 16 bases left in between. CDR1 and CDR2 (germline): MGHDK, SYGVNS. The CDR3 spans 15 residues. CDR3 amino acids: CASRDTLEGGNTIYF. CDR3 nucleotide sequence: TGTGCCAGCAGAGACACGCTGGAAGGAGGAAACACCATATATTTT.

The chain employs TRBV5-1 and TRBJ2-7, with D unresolved. V lost 4 bases, J lost 0 bases, and 20 bases lay in between. This CDR3 is built from 17 residues. Germline CDR1 SGHRS, CDR2 YFSETQ. The CDR3 loop reads CASSLASDRYLSYEQYF. CDR3 coding DNA: TGCGCCAGCAGCCTTGCCTCGGACCGCTACCTCTCCTACGAGCAGTACTTC.

This clonotype has a handful of counts. A single base separates this from a much larger clone, so it may be a read error. The chain joins TRBV2 to TRBJ1-4; D is perhaps TRBD1 (5 bases). CDR1 is SNHLY and CDR2 is FYNNEI in the germline V gene. CDR3 size: 14 residues. CDR3: CASSKGDSNEKLIF. The CDR3 region has the DNA TGTGCCAGCAGTAAAGGAGACAGTAATGAAAAACTGATTTTT. The whole variable domain, filled in from reference TRBV2 and TRBJ1-4, reads EPEVTQTPSHQVTQMGQEVILRCVPISNHLYFYWYRQILGQKVEFLVSFYNNEISEKSEIFDDQFSVERPDGSNFTLKIRSTKLEDSAMYFCASSKGDSNEKLIFGSGTQLSVL.

This clonotype was seen at least ten times. V usage is TRBV6-2 or TRBV6-3 and J usage is TRBJ1-4; 8 bases fit TRBD1. V lost 4 bases to trimming and J lost 8 bases; unmatched junction nucleotides: 6. This CDR3 comprises 14 residues. The germline V gene encodes CDR1 MNHEY and CDR2 SVGEGT. The CDR3 coding sequence is TGTGCCAGCAGTTCAGGACAGGGCAACGAAAAACTGTTTTTT. Translation: CASSSGQGNEKLFF.

As regards this clonotype: Possible read error: a much larger clone is one base away. This chain joins TRBV12-3 or TRBV12-4 and TRBJ1-1, with D unclear. V lost 8 bases and J 5 bases, leaving 15 bases between the germline ends. CDR3 size: 13 residues. The CDR3 nucleotides are TGTGCCAGCGGTGGAGGGATTTGGACTGAAGCTTTCTTT. Amino acids: CASGGGIWTEAFF.

This clonotype was detected ten times or more. The chain carries TRBV30 and TRBJ1-5, with D unresolved. Per the germline V gene, CDR1 is GTSNPN and CDR2 is SVGIG (reference sequence). Trimming pared 2 bases from V and 7 bases from J, leaving 12 bases between. There are 13 residues in the CDR3. The CDR3 DNA reads TGTGCCTGGAGTTTCACAGAGGACCAGCCCCAGCATTTT. It codes for CAWSFTEDQPQHF.

This clonotype came up many times. The chain couples TRBV11-2 to TRBJ1-2; 8 bases are shared with TRBD1. The germline V gene has CDR1 SGHAT and CDR2 FQNNGV. The CDR3 loop spans 16 amino acids. The V gene end was trimmed by 5 bases and the J gene end by 2 bases; junction bases not matched to a gene: 10. The CDR3 is CASSRFPGQENYGYTF. DNA for the CDR3: TGTGCCAGCAGCCGTTTCCCGGGACAGGAGAACTATGGCTACACCTTC.

This clonotype was counted ten times or more. The chain couples TRBV12-3 or TRBV12-4 to TRBJ2-7; the match to TRBD2 covers 8 bases. There are 14 residues in the CDR3. Trimming removed 3 bases from V and 2 bases from J; junction bases left unmatched: 3. CDR3 in amino acids: CASSFGGAAYEQYF. The CDR3 DNA reads as TGTGCCAGCAGTTTCGGGGGGGCCGCCTACGAGCAGTACTTC.

This clonotype occurred once. The rearrangement links TRBV7-2 to TRBJ2-7; the D gene is possibly TRBD1 (6 bases). Trimming removed 3 bases from V and 3 bases from J, with 12 bases in between. Germline V gene sequence: CDR1 SGHTA, CDR2 FQGNSA. This CDR3 contains 14 residues. The CDR3 is CASSFSRGLYEQYF. The CDR3 DNA sequence: TGTGCCAGCAGCTTCTCCAGGGGCCTCTACGAGCAGTACTTC.

The J gene is TRBJ1-3, the V gene TRBV11-3; no clear D. The germline CDR1 and CDR2 sequences are SGHNT and YENEEA. The CDR3 contains 16 residues. The V gene lost 1 base and the J gene lost 2 bases, with 12 bases spanning the gap. CDR3 sequence reads: CASSLGIARAGNTIYF. In nucleotides, the CDR3 is TGTGCCAGCAGCTTAGGAATCGCGAGGGCTGGAAACACCATATATTTT.

This clonotype came up a few times. The rearrangement joins TRBV7-9 to TRBJ1-4; 9 nucleotides align to TRBD1. Germline lookup yields CDR1 SEHNR and CDR2 FQNEAQ (reference sequence). The V segment lost 6 bases and the J segment 7 bases; nucleotides outside the gene matches: 12. The CDR3 is 16 amino acids. The CDR3 DNA is TGTGCCAGCAGTCGCCCTATGGACAGGGGTGGTGAAAAACTGTTTTTT. Protein product: CASSRPMDRGGEKLFF.